The rows below give T cell receptor beta chains drawn from one sample of a study of CD8 T cells in ankylosing spondylitis. A single record per CDR3 protein comes from TCRdb applying MiXCR to the 5' RACE reads. Of about 360,000 distinct CDR3 sequences listed, 14% to 15% are singletons. The sample consisted of blood, either unsorted or a sorted T cell fraction (not recorded which). Every receptor here comes from a male donor with ankylosing spondylitis or in good health (not recorded which). CDR3s include the opening cysteine and the closing phenylalanine or tryptophan. D genes are given only for firm matches. Rows give clone size only sometimes, using once, few, many, or a class for an expanded clone.

CDR3nt: TGCGCCAGCAGCCAGCGGCAAGAGACCCAGTACTTC
CDR3aa: CASSQRQETQYF
d_gene: -
j_gene: TRBJ2-5
v_gene: TRBV5-1
abundance: -

CDR3nt: TGCGCCAGCAGCCTAATAGCGGTTACGGATACGCAGTATTTT
CDR3aa: CASSLIAVTDTQYF
d_gene: -
j_gene: TRBJ2-3
v_gene: TRBV5-1
abundance: once

CDR3nt: TGTGCCAGCAGCCAGAACCTAGAGCCTTACGAGCAGTACTTC
CDR3aa: CASSQNLEPYEQYF
d_gene: -
j_gene: TRBJ2-7
v_gene: TRBV7-9
abundance: many

CDR3nt: TGTGCCAGCACCAAGGGCGCCCTAGACACTGAAGCTTTCTTT
CDR3aa: CASTKGALDTEAFF
d_gene: -
j_gene: TRBJ1-1
v_gene: TRBV12-3/TRBV12-4
abundance: few

CDR3nt: TGTGCCAGTAGTACCCGGGGCAGCTCTAACTATGGCTACACCTTC
CDR3aa: CASSTRGSSNYGYTF
d_gene: -
j_gene: TRBJ1-2
v_gene: TRBV19
abundance: -

CDR3nt: TGTGCCAGCAGTTTAGGGGATTATAACACTGAAGCTTTCTTT
CDR3aa: CASSLGDYNTEAFF
d_gene: -
j_gene: TRBJ1-1
v_gene: TRBV12-3/TRBV12-4
abundance: few

CDR3nt: TGTGCCAGCAGTGAAGCTGCGCAGGGGGGGGATGGCTACACCTTC
CDR3aa: CASSEAAQGGDGYTF
d_gene: TRBD1
j_gene: TRBJ1-2
v_gene: TRBV2
abundance: few

CDR3nt: TGCAGCGCCCTCCTCGGTAATACTGAAGCTTTCTTT
CDR3aa: CSALLGNTEAFF
d_gene: -
j_gene: TRBJ1-1
v_gene: TRBV29-1
abundance: -

CDR3nt: TGCAGTGCCCATTCACAGCTCGTCGCTTTCTTT
CDR3aa: CSAHSQLVAFF
d_gene: -
j_gene: TRBJ1-1
v_gene: TRBV20-1
abundance: -

CDR3nt: TGTGCCAGCAGTGTTACCCCTGGACAGGGAACCTACGAGCAGTACTTC
CDR3aa: CASSVTPGQGTYEQYF
d_gene: TRBD1
j_gene: TRBJ2-7
v_gene: TRBV25-1
abundance: -

CDR3nt: TGTGCCAGTAGTACCACCCGGACTCGAAGCGAGGAGCAGTACTTC
CDR3aa: CASSTTRTRSEEQYF
d_gene: -
j_gene: TRBJ2-7
v_gene: TRBV19
abundance: -

CDR3nt: TGTGCCAGCCTGACAGGGGCAAGCTCTGGGGCCAACGTCCTGACTTTC
CDR3aa: CASLTGASSGANVLTF
d_gene: TRBD1
j_gene: TRBJ2-6
v_gene: TRBV25-1
abundance: few

CDR3nt: TGTGCCAGCTCACAACCGGGACAGGGTATCAATGAGCAGTTCTTC
CDR3aa: CASSQPGQGINEQFF
d_gene: TRBD1
j_gene: TRBJ2-1
v_gene: TRBV18
abundance: few

CDR3nt: TGCAGCGTTGTTAAGGGACCTAATCAGCCCCAGCATTTT
CDR3aa: CSVVKGPNQPQHF
d_gene: -
j_gene: TRBJ1-5
v_gene: TRBV29-1
abundance: few

CDR3nt: TGTGCCAGCAGTTTTCGGCCCGGGCACGAGCAGTACTTC
CDR3aa: CASSFRPGHEQYF
d_gene: -
j_gene: TRBJ2-7
v_gene: TRBV12-3/TRBV12-4
abundance: -

CDR3nt: TGTGCCAGCAGCTCCGGGGGGAGCACAGATACGCAGTATTTT
CDR3aa: CASSSGGSTDTQYF
d_gene: TRBD2
j_gene: TRBJ2-3
v_gene: TRBV5-5
abundance: many

CDR3nt: TGTGCCAGCTCACCGGGCAGAGCCTACGAGCAGTACTTC
CDR3aa: CASSPGRAYEQYF
d_gene: -
j_gene: TRBJ2-7
v_gene: TRBV18
abundance: few

CDR3nt: TGTGCCAGCATCAAACAGGGAGAAATCCACTTT
CDR3aa: CASIKQGEIHF
d_gene: -
j_gene: TRBJ1-6
v_gene: TRBV6-4
abundance: -

CDR3nt: TGTGCCAGCGGCCTGGGACTAGCGGGCCAAGAGACCCAGTACTTC
CDR3aa: CASGLGLAGQETQYF
d_gene: TRBD2
j_gene: TRBJ2-5
v_gene: TRBV7-9
abundance: few

CDR3nt: TGCGCCAGCAGCCTAGGGGCTTTGGGCACTGAAGCTTTCTTT
CDR3aa: CASSLGALGTEAFF
d_gene: -
j_gene: TRBJ1-1
v_gene: TRBV5-1
abundance: few

CDR3nt: TGCAGTGCTAGTGAAGGACTGGGAGTTACAAGTTCCTTT
CDR3aa: CSASEGLGVTSSF
d_gene: -
j_gene: TRBJ1-1
v_gene: TRBV20-1
abundance: -

CDR3nt: TGTGCCATCAAAGGGAGCTCTGGAAACACCATATATTTT
CDR3aa: CAIKGSSGNTIYF
d_gene: -
j_gene: TRBJ1-3
v_gene: TRBV10-3
abundance: -

CDR3nt: TGCAGCCTCTTAGGGGGACTAGAAACGCAGTACTTC
CDR3aa: CSLLGGLETQYF
d_gene: TRBD2
j_gene: TRBJ2-5
v_gene: TRBV29-1
abundance: few

CDR3nt: TGCGCCAGCAGCTTAAGGTCCCTGGACTACGAGCAGTACTTC
CDR3aa: CASSLRSLDYEQYF
d_gene: -
j_gene: TRBJ2-7
v_gene: TRBV5-1
abundance: few

CDR3nt: TGTGCCAGCCTAGGGGGCAGGGAGGACAAAAACATTCAGTACTTC
CDR3aa: CASLGGREDKNIQYF
d_gene: -
j_gene: TRBJ2-4
v_gene: TRBV18
abundance: -

CDR3nt: TGTGCCAGCAGCTCCAACTGGACTAGCGGGAGGCACGAGCAGTACTTC
CDR3aa: CASSSNWTSGRHEQYF
d_gene: TRBD2
j_gene: TRBJ2-7
v_gene: TRBV7-9
abundance: few

CDR3nt: TGTGCCAGCAGCGGGACCACTAATCAGCCCCAGCATTTT
CDR3aa: CASSGTTNQPQHF
d_gene: -
j_gene: TRBJ1-5
v_gene: TRBV3-1
abundance: -

CDR3nt: TGTGCCAGCAGCCAAGATCAAAGGGAAACCTACGAGCAGTACTTC
CDR3aa: CASSQDQRETYEQYF
d_gene: -
j_gene: TRBJ2-7
v_gene: TRBV4-2
abundance: -

CDR3nt: TGCAGTGCTAGAGACCTACGGGGCACAGATACGCAGTATTTT
CDR3aa: CSARDLRGTDTQYF
d_gene: -
j_gene: TRBJ2-3
v_gene: TRBV20-1
abundance: -

CDR3nt: TGTGCCTGGAGTGGACGGCTATATGGCTACACCTTC
CDR3aa: CAWSGRLYGYTF
d_gene: -
j_gene: TRBJ1-2
v_gene: TRBV30
abundance: -

CDR3nt: TGTGCCAGCAGCCAAGAGGCGGGGACCTATGGCTACACCTTC
CDR3aa: CASSQEAGTYGYTF
d_gene: -
j_gene: TRBJ1-2
v_gene: TRBV3-1
abundance: few

CDR3nt: TGCGCCAGCAGCCAAGCCGGGTTCCGGGAGACCCAGTACTTC
CDR3aa: CASSQAGFRETQYF
d_gene: -
j_gene: TRBJ2-5
v_gene: TRBV4-1
abundance: few

CDR3nt: TGTGCCAGCATAGGGCCGGGGGGTCAGCCCCAGCATTTT
CDR3aa: CASIGPGGQPQHF
d_gene: -
j_gene: TRBJ1-5
v_gene: TRBV2
abundance: -

CDR3nt: TGTGCCAGCAGCTTGGGCACCGGGACTAGCAAAGAGACCCAGTACTTC
CDR3aa: CASSLGTGTSKETQYF
d_gene: TRBD2
j_gene: TRBJ2-5
v_gene: TRBV5-6
abundance: many

CDR3nt: TGTGCCATCAGTGATTCAGACACCCCGTCGTCGGGCTACACCTTC
CDR3aa: CAISDSDTPSSGYTF
d_gene: -
j_gene: TRBJ1-2
v_gene: TRBV10-3
abundance: many

CDR3nt: TGTGCCAGCAGTCTACAGGGTGGCGGGGAGCTGTTTTTT
CDR3aa: CASSLQGGGELFF
d_gene: -
j_gene: TRBJ2-2
v_gene: TRBV25-1
abundance: -

CDR3nt: TGTGCCAGCAGCCTCCGACAGGAAAGAGGGACCCAGTACTTC
CDR3aa: CASSLRQERGTQYF
d_gene: -
j_gene: TRBJ2-5
v_gene: TRBV12-3/TRBV12-4
abundance: few

CDR3nt: TGCAGTGCTACCCCATCCTTAGGCCACTATGGCTACACCTTC
CDR3aa: CSATPSLGHYGYTF
d_gene: -
j_gene: TRBJ1-2
v_gene: TRBV20-1
abundance: many

CDR3nt: TGTGCCAGCAGGGTTGTCAGGGGCACTGAAGCTTTCTTT
CDR3aa: CASRVVRGTEAFF
d_gene: -
j_gene: TRBJ1-1
v_gene: TRBV7-2
abundance: -

CDR3nt: TGTGCCAGCACCCTGATATTTGGGACAGAGAATATGAACACTGAAGCTTTCTTT
CDR3aa: CASTLIFGTENMNTEAFF
d_gene: TRBD1
j_gene: TRBJ1-1
v_gene: TRBV11-1
abundance: many

CDR3nt: TGTGCCAGCATCAATGACAGGACCAATCAGCCCCAGCATTTT
CDR3aa: CASINDRTNQPQHF
d_gene: -
j_gene: TRBJ1-5
v_gene: TRBV6-1
abundance: -

CDR3nt: TGTGCCAGCAGCCACGGCGGGGGGTTCATGAACACTGAAGCTTTCTTT
CDR3aa: CASSHGGGFMNTEAFF
d_gene: -
j_gene: TRBJ1-1
v_gene: TRBV3-1
abundance: -

CDR3nt: TGTGCCAGCAGCTTACGGGCAGGGGGCTGGAATCAGCCCCAGCATTTT
CDR3aa: CASSLRAGGWNQPQHF
d_gene: TRBD1
j_gene: TRBJ1-5
v_gene: TRBV11-2
abundance: -